These 4 T cell receptor beta chains were all obtained from the same sample, sequenced in a study of cytomegalovirus exposure and HLA in healthy donors. The PCR was carried out with 60 Vbeta primers and 13 Jbeta primers. The method was immunoSEQ multiplex PCR; TCRdb's version includes in-frame clones alone and lacks a portion of them. The sample consists of roughly 160,000 clones, 70% to 90% of them appearing once. The sequencing input was PBMCs. The receptors shown here come from a woman in her thirties in good health and CMV-seronegative.

The chain carries TRBV9 and TRBJ2-7; D uncertain. The CDR3 length is 14 residues. With 4 bases removed from V and 0 bases from J, the gap between germline ends came to 11 bases. CDR1 and CDR2 from the germline V gene are SGDLS and YYNGEE. CDR3 in amino acids: CASSSTRSSYEQYF. In nucleotides, the CDR3 is TGTGCCAGCAGCTCCACTCGGAGCTCCTACGAGCAGTACTTC.

The V gene is TRBV21-1, the J gene TRBJ2-5; TRBD2, the table's D call, lacks a check against the DNA. TRBV21-1 represents a pseudogene. The CDR3 has 17 amino acids. The CDR3 here is CASSNPGLAGAPETQYF. CDR3 nucleotide sequence: TGTGCCAGCAGCAACCCAGGACTAGCGGGGGCCCCAGAGACCCAGTACTTC.

The chain links TRBV6-6 to TRBJ1-1; the D is unclear. Between the trimmed V and J ends, which lost 1 base and 2 bases, there was a span of 2 bases. The germline gives CDR1 MNHNY, CDR2 SVGAGI (reference sequence). This CDR3 region has 12 residues. CDR3 DNA sequence: TGTGCCAGCAGTTACTTAAACACTGAAGCTTTCTTT. Its translation: CASSYLNTEAFF.

Worth noting for this clone: The conserved phenylalanine or tryptophan is not found at the CDR3 terminus, so this likely reflects a read error. The V gene is TRBV10-1, the J gene TRBJ1-2; 11 nucleotides line up with TRBD1. CDR3 size: 15 residues. Per germline, CDR1 WNHNN and CDR2 SYGVQD (reference sequence). The V segment lost 4 bases and the J segment 6 bases; nucleotides outside the gene matches: 7. The CDR3 DNA reads TGCGCCAGCAGTGCGGACAGGGGGCGAAGGGATGGCTACACCGTC. This sequence encodes CASSADRGRRDGYTV.